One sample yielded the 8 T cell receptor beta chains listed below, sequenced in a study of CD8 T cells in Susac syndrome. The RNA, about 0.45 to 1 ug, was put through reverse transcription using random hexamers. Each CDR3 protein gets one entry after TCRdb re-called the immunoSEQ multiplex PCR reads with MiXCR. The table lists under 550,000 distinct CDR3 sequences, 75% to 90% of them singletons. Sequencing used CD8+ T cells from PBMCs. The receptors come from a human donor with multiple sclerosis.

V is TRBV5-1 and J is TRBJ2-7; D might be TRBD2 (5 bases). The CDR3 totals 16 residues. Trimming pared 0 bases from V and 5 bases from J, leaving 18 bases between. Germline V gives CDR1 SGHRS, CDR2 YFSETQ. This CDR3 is CASSLAPAAVANEQYF. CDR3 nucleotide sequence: TGCGCCAGCAGCTTGGCCCCGGCAGCGGTAGCCAACGAGCAGTACTTC.

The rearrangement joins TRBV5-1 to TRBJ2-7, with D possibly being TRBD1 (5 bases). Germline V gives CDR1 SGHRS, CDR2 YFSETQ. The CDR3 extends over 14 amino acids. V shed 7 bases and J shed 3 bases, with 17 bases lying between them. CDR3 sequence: CASATGIIFYEQYF. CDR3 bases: TGCGCCAGCGCTACAGGTATTATCTTCTACGAGCAGTACTTC. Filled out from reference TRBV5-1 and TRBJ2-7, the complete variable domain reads KAGVTQTPRYLIKTRGQQVTLSCSPISGHRSVSWYQQTPGQGLQFLFEYFSETQRNKGNFPGRFSGRQFSNSRSEMNVSTLELGDSALYLCASATGIIFYEQYFGPGTRLTVT.

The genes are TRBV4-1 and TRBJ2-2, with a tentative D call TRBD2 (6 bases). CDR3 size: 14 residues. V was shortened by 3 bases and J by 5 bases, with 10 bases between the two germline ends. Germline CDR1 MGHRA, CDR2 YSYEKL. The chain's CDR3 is CASSQLGGTGELFF. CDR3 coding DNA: TGCGCCAGCAGCCAGCTGGGGGGTACCGGGGAGCTGTTTTTT.

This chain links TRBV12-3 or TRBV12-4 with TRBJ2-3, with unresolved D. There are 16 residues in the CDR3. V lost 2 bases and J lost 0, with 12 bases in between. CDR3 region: CASSLLIRGSTDTQYF. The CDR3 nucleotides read TGTGCCAGCAGTTTATTAATACGCGGCAGCACAGATACGCAGTATTTT.

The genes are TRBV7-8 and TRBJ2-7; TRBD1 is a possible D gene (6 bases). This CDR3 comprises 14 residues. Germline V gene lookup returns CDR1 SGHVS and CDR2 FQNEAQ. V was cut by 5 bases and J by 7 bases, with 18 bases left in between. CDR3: CASSNPDSIAEQYF. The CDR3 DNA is TGTGCCAGCAGCAATCCGGACAGTATAGCAGAGCAGTACTTC. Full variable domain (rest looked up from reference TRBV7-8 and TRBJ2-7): GAGVSQSPRYKVAKRGQDVALRCDPISGHVSLFWYQQALGQGPEFLTYFQNEAQLDKSGLPSDRFFAERPEGSVSTLKIQRTQQEDSAVYLCASSNPDSIAEQYFGPGTRLTVT.

Here the CDR3 DNA reads TGTGCCAGCAGCTTAAGTCGGGACTCCTACAATGAGCAGTTCTTC. As protein: CASSLSRDSYNEQFF. The chain recombines TRBV11-2 with TRBJ2-1, with D tentatively TRBD2 (5 bases). The CDR3 loop spans 15 amino acids. Between the trimmed V and J ends, which lost 2 bases and 0 bases, there was a span of 8 bases. CDR1 and CDR2 from the germline V gene are SGHAT and FQNNGV.

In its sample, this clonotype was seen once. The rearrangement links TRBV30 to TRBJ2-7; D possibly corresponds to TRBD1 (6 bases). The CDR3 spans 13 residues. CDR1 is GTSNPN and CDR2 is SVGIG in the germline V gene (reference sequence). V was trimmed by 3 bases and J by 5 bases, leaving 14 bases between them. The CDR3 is CAWSDPGHHEQYF. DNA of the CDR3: TGTGCCTGGAGCGACCCGGGACACCACGAGCAGTACTTC.

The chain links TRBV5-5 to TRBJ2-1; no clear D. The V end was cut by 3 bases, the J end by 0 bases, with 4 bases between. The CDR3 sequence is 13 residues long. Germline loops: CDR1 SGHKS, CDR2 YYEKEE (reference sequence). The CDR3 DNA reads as TGTGCCAGCAGCTACTTCTCCTACAATGAGCAGTTCTTC. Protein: CASSYFSYNEQFF.